This T cell receptor (beta chain) was retrieved from a study of blood T cells in healthy people across ages. Primers used in a second PCR of about 6 to 12 cycles were a sample-barcoded 5' primer and a J-beta primer mix. TCRdb re-analysed the 5' RACE reads in MiXCR, keeping a single row per CDR3 protein. The data contain 1.5 million to 2 million distinct CDR3 sequences, 49% of them singletons. Sequencing used blood. The sequence was collected from a woman aged 35 to 49 in good health.

The CDR3 DNA is TGTGCCAGCAGCCACGGAGACAGGGTTCCCTACGAGCAGTACTTC. Protein product: CASSHGDRVPYEQYF. The rearrangement joins TRBV7-9 to TRBJ2-7; 7 bases are a match to TRBD1. The CDR3 length is 15 residues. Germline CDR1 and CDR2: SEHNR and FQNEAQ (reference sequence). The trim removed 5 bases at V and 2 bases at J, leaving 9 bases unmatched.